Presented here are 17 T cell receptor beta chains from one specimen sequenced in a study of blood T cell repertoires in COVID-19. Libraries were prepared by immunoSEQ multiplex PCR; TCRdb keeps only in-frame clonotypes and omits some of them. There are about 300,000 clones in the sample; 80% to 90% occur only once, and roughly 6.1% lies in the top ten. The sequencing input was peripheral blood. Every receptor here comes from a woman in her 50s with COVID-19, enrolled during active disease.

CDR3 sequence reads: CASSARGSTDTQYF. The DNA for the CDR3 is TGTGCCAGCAGCGCTAGGGGAAGCACAGATACGCAGTATTTT. This chain links TRBV9 with TRBJ2-3; the D gene is possibly TRBD1 (5 bases). There are 14 residues in the CDR3. CDR1 is SGDLS and CDR2 is YYNGEE in the germline V gene. The V end lost 3 bases, the J end lost 0 bases, and 8 bases lay between the germline ends.

The chain combines TRBV11-3 with TRBJ2-6; D possibly corresponds to TRBD1 (5 bases). The CDR3 extends over 13 amino acids. CDR1 and CDR2 from the germline V gene are SGHNT and YENEEA. Trimming stripped 5 bases from V and 7 bases from J, with 9 bases between. In DNA form, the CDR3 reads TGTGCCAGCAGCCCCCGGACAGCCAACGTCCTGACTTTC. The encoded protein is CASSPRTANVLTF.

The CDR3 reads CASSEEGTGKTEAFF. The CDR3 DNA sequence: TGTGCCAGTAGCGAAGAAGGGACAGGTAAAACTGAAGCTTTCTTT. This sequence joins TRBV19 and TRBJ1-1; TRBD1 agrees at 8 bases. The V and J ends lost 6 bases and 5 bases, in that order; junction bases with no gene match: 11. Germline CDR1 LNHDA, CDR2 SQIVND (reference sequence). The CDR3 has 15 amino acids.

The chain combines TRBV9 with TRBJ2-1, with a weak D call TRBD2 (6 bases). The germline V gene encodes CDR1 SGDLS and CDR2 YYNGEE. Deletions cut 0 bases from V and 8 bases from J, with 12 bases between. CDR3 length equals 14 residues. For the CDR3, the DNA is TGTGCCAGCAGCGTAGCTACCTGGAGGGATGAGCAGTTCTTC. It yields the protein CASSVATWRDEQFF.

This chain uses TRBV7-2 with TRBJ2-7; TRBD1 matches at 9 bases. This CDR3 comprises 16 residues. In germline, CDR1 is SGHTA, CDR2 FQGNSA. After removal of 5 bases from V and 2 bases from J, the junction contained 10 bases not matched to a gene. CDR3 residues: CASSPGGTGPPYEQYF. The DNA for the CDR3 is TGTGCCAGCAGCCCTGGAGGGACAGGGCCTCCCTACGAGCAGTACTTC.

V gene TRBV7-9 combines with J gene TRBJ2-7, with 8 bases matching TRBD1. In germline, CDR1 is SEHNR, CDR2 FQNEAQ (reference sequence). The V segment lost 4 bases and the J segment 2 bases; nucleotides outside the gene matches: 10. The CDR3 loop spans 16 amino acids. The CDR3 nucleotides read TGTGCCAGCAGCTATCTCGGGACAGGCCACCCCTACGAGCAGTACTTC. Its translation: CASSYLGTGHPYEQYF.

The J gene is TRBJ2-7, the V gene TRBV12-3 or TRBV12-4; D might be TRBD1 (5 bases). This CDR3 has 12 residues. Trimming took off 5 bases at V and 5 bases at J, with 10 bases between the two ends. The CDR3 protein is CASSNDSHEQYF. The CDR3 DNA sequence: TGTGCCAGCAGTAACGACAGTCACGAGCAGTACTTC.

This chain joins TRBV14 and TRBJ2-3; TRBD2 aligns across 14 bases. Germline-derived CDR1 and CDR2 are SGHDN and FVKESK. The CDR3 sequence is 17 residues long. Trimming removed 2 bases from V and 3 bases from J; junction bases left unmatched: 4. The CDR3 nucleotides read TGTGCCAGCAGCCAATACGGGACTAGCGGGAGTACAGATACGCAGTATTTT. Translated, it gives CASSQYGTSGSTDTQYF.

The rearrangement uses TRBV9 and TRBJ2-3; possibly TRBD1 for D (6 bases). The ends were cut back, 4 bases at V and 2 bases at J, with 20 bases in the middle. Germline CDR1 reads SGDLS; CDR2 reads YYNGEE. CDR3 size: 17 residues. CDR3 in amino acids: CASSLEDRQVYTDTQYF. The CDR3 DNA sequence: TGTGCCAGCAGCTTAGAGGACAGACAAGTATACACAGATACGCAGTATTTT.

The chain uses TRBV24-1 and TRBJ2-1; weak D call: TRBD2 (7 bases). Germline-derived CDR1 and CDR2 are KGHDR and SFDVKD. Trimming removed 5 bases from V and 10 bases from J, with 20 bases in between. The CDR3 is 15 amino acids. The CDR3 region has the DNA TGTGCCACCAGTGGCCCCTGGGAGGGGGTGAACGAGCAGTTCTTC. Its translation is CATSGPWEGVNEQFF.

This clone was recorded once. V is TRBV27 and J is TRBJ2-7; 8 bases are a match to TRBD2. From germline, CDR1 is MNHEY and CDR2 SMNVEV (reference sequence). The CDR3 is 15 amino acids. V was pared by 2 bases and J by 4 bases, with 7 bases of the junction left unmatched. CDR3 region: CASSLRAGGGYEQYF. Written as DNA, the CDR3 is TGTGCCAGCAGTTTACGGGCGGGAGGAGGTTACGAGCAGTACTTC.

As DNA, the CDR3 is TGTGCCAGCAGCTTAGGGACAGGGGGTCTCAACGAGCAGTACTTC. This sequence encodes CASSLGTGGLNEQYF. The rearrangement uses TRBV11-2 and TRBJ2-7; TRBD1 matches 10 bases. With V trimmed by 1 base and J by 5 bases, 5 bases remained unmatched. Germline CDR1 is SGHAT and CDR2 is FQNNGV. This CDR3 is 15 amino acids long.

The chain combines TRBV5-4 with TRBJ2-1, with TRBD2 matching 9 bases. The length of the CDR3 is 16 residues. Trimming cost V 0 bases and J 5 bases; bases outside gene matches: 6. The germline gives CDR1 SGHNT, CDR2 YYREEE (reference sequence). The CDR3 bases are TGTGCCAGCAGCTTGGGGCGGGAGGGCCTTCACAATGAGCAGTTCTTC. Protein: CASSLGREGLHNEQFF.

The chain employs TRBV7-6 and TRBJ1-1; weak D call: TRBD1 (6 bases). The germline V gene encodes CDR1 SGHVS and CDR2 FNYEAQ. The V end lost 2 bases, the J end lost 1 base, and 14 bases lay between the germline ends. The CDR3 spans 16 residues. The CDR3 here is CASSLIQGHPNTEAFF. The CDR3 coding sequence is TGTGCCAGCAGCTTAATCCAGGGACATCCGAACACTGAAGCTTTCTTT.

The rearrangement uses TRBV30 and TRBJ2-7; D not resolved. Germline assignment: CDR1 GTSNPN and CDR2 SVGIG (reference sequence). The CDR3 is 11 amino acids. Trimming removed 1 base from V and 6 bases from J, with 7 bases in between. CDR3 in DNA: TGTGCCTGGAGTGCCCAGGCCGAGCAGTACTTC. This codes for CAWSAQAEQYF. Full variable domain (outside the CDR3, taken from reference TRBV30 and TRBJ2-7): SQTIHQWPATLVQPVGSPLSLECTVEGTSNPNLYWYRQAAGRGLQLLFYSVGIGQISSEVPQNLSASRPQDRQFILSSKKLLLSDSGFYLCAWSAQAEQYFGPGTRLTVT.

CDR3 protein: CASSGEPDTQYF. CDR3 sequence (DNA): TGTGCCAGCAGTGGGGAGCCAGATACGCAGTATTTT. The chain uses TRBV12-3 or TRBV12-4 and TRBJ2-3; maybe TRBD2 (5 bases). Trimming pared 5 bases from V and 4 bases from J, leaving 7 bases between. The CDR3 spans 12 residues.

The chain uses TRBV5-4 and TRBJ1-1; possible D gene TRBD1, 6 bases. CDR1 and CDR2 from the germline V gene are SGHNT and YYREEE (reference sequence). The CDR3 consists of 14 residues. Trimming shortened V by 0 bases and J by 5 bases, and 11 bases separated the two germline ends. The CDR3 bases are TGTGCCAGCAGCTTGGGTCAGGGGAGAACTGAAGCTTTCTTT. Translated, it gives CASSLGQGRTEAFF.